Listed below are T cell receptor beta chains from one sample, sequenced in a study of PD-1 blockade in classical Hodgkin lymphoma. Sequenced by immunoSEQ multiplex PCR; TCRdb stores in-frame clones only, minus some. Found here are around 93,000 clones, about three quarters of them singletons; the top ten hold 9.4%. Sequenced here: peripheral blood mononuclear cells (PBMCs), sampled before the fourth cycle of nivolumab. All receptors derive from a human donor with classical Hodgkin lymphoma. The CDR3 runs from the conserved cysteine through the conserved F or W. The order of the fields is V gene, D gene, J gene, clone size, CDR3 DNA, CDR3 protein. D genes are given only for firm matches. Only part of the rows carry a size: once, few, many, or a class if the clone is expanded.

>TRBV5-1|TRBD2|TRBJ2-2|few
TGCGCCAGCAGCCGGACTAGAGAGGACACCGGGGAGCTGTTTTTT
CASSRTREDTGELFF
>TRBV28|.|TRBJ2-1|.
TGTGCCAGCACCGACCCCCGGAAAGGGTATGAGCAGTTCTTC
CASTDPRKGYEQFF
>TRBV25-1|.|TRBJ2-3|.
TGTGCCAGCAGTGAAATTCCTACTAGTGGTACGCAGTATTTT
CASSEIPTSGTQYF
>TRBV7-8|.|TRBJ2-5|.
TGTGCCAGCAGCCACAACCCGGCGAGGCGAAGGGGCGGAACAGAGACCCAGTACTTC
CASSHNPARRRGGTETQYF
>TRBV11-3|TRBD2|TRBJ2-2|.
TGTGCCAGCAGCCTAGGGAGTAGCGGGGGGACCGGGGAGCTGTTTTTT
CASSLGSSGGTGELFF
>TRBV11-3|TRBD1|TRBJ1-1|.
TGTGCCAGCAGCGCGGGGACAGGGGCGGACACTGAAGCTTTCTTT
CASSAGTGADTEAFF
>TRBV10-3|.|TRBJ2-1|.
TGTGCCATCAGATTCGGCGCCGCGGGGAAGAATGAGCAGTTCTTC
CAIRFGAAGKNEQFF
>TRBV5-6|.|TRBJ2-1|.
TGTGCCAGCAGCTCCTGGGGGAGGTACAATGAGCAGTTCTTC
CASSSWGRYNEQFF
>TRBV18|TRBD2|TRBJ2-3|.
TGTGCCAGCTCACCCTTCACTAGCGGCAACACAGATACGCAGTATTTT
CASSPFTSGNTDTQYF
>TRBV9|TRBD2|TRBJ2-1|.
TGTGCCAGCAGCGTAGCTCGGCGGGGGGGCCTCTTTGAGCAGTTCTTC
CASSVARRGGLFEQFF
>TRBV28|.|TRBJ2-2|.
TGTGCCAGCAGGGATCTAGTTCCAGCCGGGGAGCTGTTTTTT
CASRDLVPAGELFF
>TRBV9|.|TRBJ1-1|.
TGTGCCAGCAGCGTTTACGATAACCCGAACACTGAAGCTTTCTTT
CASSVYDNPNTEAFF
>TRBV7-9|.|TRBJ2-1|.
TGTGCCAGCAGCTTAGGTGGGCCCTCCGAGCAGTTCTTC
CASSLGGPSEQFF
>TRBV4-3|.|TRBJ1-2|.
TGCGCCAGCAGCCAAGATTTCGGGGGCGCTGGCTACACCTTC
CASSQDFGGAGYTF
>TRBV7-6|.|TRBJ2-1|.
TGTGCCAGCAGCTTTTCCCCGCCCGGCGGCTACAATGAGCAGTTCTTC
CASSFSPPGGYNEQFF
>TRBV5-1|TRBD2|TRBJ2-2|.
TGCGCCAGCAGCTTGGCGGAGCGGGAGCGGACCGGGGAGCTGTTTTTT
CASSLAERERTGELFF
>TRBV2|TRBD2|TRBJ2-7|.
TGTGCCAGCACTAAAAGGGAGCGGGGGGGACCCTCGGCCCCCGAGCAGTACTTC
CASTKRERGGPSAPEQYF
>TRBV25-1|.|TRBJ2-6|few
TGTGCCAGCAGTGAACCAGGCGTGACCTCTGGGGCCAACGTCCTGACTTTC
CASSEPGVTSGANVLTF
>TRBV11-1|.|TRBJ2-5|.
TGTGCCAGCAGCTTAACAGACCAAGAGACCCAGTACTTC
CASSLTDQETQYF
>TRBV29-1|.|TRBJ2-7|.
TGCAGCGTTGCACGGGGCAGCTCCTACGAGCAGTACTTC
CSVARGSSYEQYF
>TRBV5-1|.|TRBJ2-6|.
TGCGCCAGCACATTAGGGGACTCTGGGGCCAACGTCCTGACTTTC
CASTLGDSGANVLTF
>TRBV7-9|.|TRBJ1-1|.
TGTGCCAGCAGCCGGGGACTCTTAACAAGTAACACTGAAGCTTTCTTT
CASSRGLLTSNTEAFF
>TRBV10-3|.|TRBJ1-4|once
TGTGCCACTTTGGGGGATGCAACTAATGAAAAACTGTTTTTT
CATLGDATNEKLFF
>TRBV7-6|.|TRBJ2-7|.
TGTGCCAGCAGCTTAGCCCCCGACGACTCCTACGAGCAGTACTTC
CASSLAPDDSYEQYF
>TRBV12-5|TRBD2|TRBJ2-2|.
TGTGCTAGTGGTTTGGTACGGAGTAGCGGGAGAACCGGGGAGCTGTTTTTT
CASGLVRSSGRTGELFF
>TRBV1|.|TRBJ2-1|.
TGCACCAGCCCCCGGGGCGGGGGGGTTAATGAGCAGTTCTTC
CTSPRGGGVNEQFF
>TRBV9|.|TRBJ2-2|.
TGTGCCAGCAGCAGAGGCCTTAACCTAGGCACCGGGGAGCTGTTTTTT
CASSRGLNLGTGELFF
>TRBV7-9|.|TRBJ2-7|few
TGTGCCAGCAGCTTGACCGGGCTGTCCTACGAGCAGTACTTC
CASSLTGLSYEQYF
>TRBV27|TRBD1|TRBJ1-5|.
TGTGCCAGCAGTCCCACCCGGGACAGTCAGCCCCAGCATTTT
CASSPTRDSQPQHF
>TRBV29-1|.|TRBJ1-1|once
TGCAGCGTTGTGGAGTTTCGGGGACGGCACACTGAAGCTTTCTTT
CSVVEFRGRHTEAFF
>TRBV10-3|.|TRBJ2-5|.
TGTGCCATCAGTGAGTACAGTAGGGAGACCCAGTACTTC
CAISEYSRETQYF
>TRBV6-6|.|TRBJ1-1|once
TGTGCCAGCACTATGAACACTGAAGCTTTCTTT
CASTMNTEAFF
>TRBV19|TRBD2|TRBJ2-3|.
TGTGCCAGTAGTATGAGTAAGCGGGAGACAGATACGCAGTATTTT
CASSMSKRETDTQYF
>TRBV6-6|TRBD1|TRBJ1-2|.
TGTGCCATCACAGGGGGCTCAGGCTACACCTTC
CAITGGSGYTF
>TRBV6-5|TRBD1|TRBJ1-1|.
TGTGCCAGCAGGTACCAGGACAGGGGGACTGAAGCTTTCTTT
CASRYQDRGTEAFF
>TRBV9|TRBD1|TRBJ1-2|.
TGTGCCAGCAGCGTAGACCATTGGGGACAGGGCTATGGCTACACCTTC
CASSVDHWGQGYGYTF
>TRBV10-3|TRBD2|TRBJ2-5|few
TGTGCCATCAGTGACAGAGCGGGGTGGGTAGAGACCCAGTACTTC
CAISDRAGWVETQYF
>TRBV9|TRBD2|TRBJ2-7|.
TGTGCCAGCAGCGTCACTAGCGGGAATCACGAGCAGTACTTC
CASSVTSGNHEQYF
>TRBV9|.|TRBJ1-6|.
TGTGCCAGCAGCGTAGGGTCCACAGGGACATCGAATTCACCCCTCCACTTT
CASSVGSTGTSNSPLHF
>TRBV2|.|TRBJ1-2|once
TGTGCCAGCAGTGACAGAAACTATGGCTACACCTTC
CASSDRNYGYTF
>TRBV6-1|.|TRBJ1-1|.
TGTGCCAGCAGTGAAGTAGGGGGCACTGAAGCTTTCTTT
CASSEVGGTEAFF
>TRBV19|TRBD1|TRBJ1-5|few
TGTGCCAGTAGTATCAGGACAGGGTCGGGCAATCAGCCCCAGCATTTT
CASSIRTGSGNQPQHF
>TRBV6-5|.|TRBJ2-3|.
TGTGCCAGCAGTTACTCGGGCAGGTCCACAGATACGCAGTATTTT
CASSYSGRSTDTQYF
>TRBV30|.|TRBJ2-3|.
TGTGCCTGGAGCCCTGTTAAGGCTTGGGCAGATACGCAGTATTTT
CAWSPVKAWADTQYF
>TRBV2|TRBD2|TRBJ2-2|.
TGTGCCAGCAGGGTGACTAGCGGGACCACCGGGGAGCTGTTTTTT
CASRVTSGTTGELFF
>TRBV28|.|TRBJ1-1|.
TGTGCCAGTGTGGGGGCTTTCGGCACTGAAGCTTTCTTT
CASVGAFGTEAFF
>TRBV30|TRBD1|TRBJ1-5|.
TGTGCCTGGGGAGGGGGCTCAGATCAGCCCCAGCATTTT
CAWGGGSDQPQHF
>TRBV6-6|TRBD1|TRBJ2-7|.
TGTGCCAGCAGTTATTATCAGGGGGCCTACGAGCAGTACTTC
CASSYYQGAYEQYF
>TRBV7-9|TRBD2|TRBJ2-3|once
TGTGCCAGCAGCTTCCGGGGGGTTAGCACAGATACGCAGTATTTT
CASSFRGVSTDTQYF
>TRBV4-2|.|TRBJ2-1|.
TGTGCCAGCAGCCAAGATTGGGGAAGGGATGAGCAGTTCTTC
CASSQDWGRDEQFF
>TRBV5-4|TRBD1|TRBJ1-2|.
TGCGCCAGCAGCCAAGATGTACAGGGGTGGTATGGCTACACCTTC
CASSQDVQGWYGYTF
>TRBV29-1|TRBD1|TRBJ2-7|.
TGCAGCGTTAGACTCGGACAGGGGAATTACGAGCAGTACTTC
CSVRLGQGNYEQYF
>TRBV9|.|TRBJ2-7|once
TGTGCCAGCAGCCCAGGGGGGTACGAGCAGTACTTC
CASSPGGYEQYF
>TRBV13|TRBD1|TRBJ1-6|few
TGTGCCAGCAGCTTACGACAGGGGGCAGGTTCACCCCTCCACTTT
CASSLRQGAGSPLHF
>TRBV7-9|.|TRBJ2-1|.
TGTGCCAGCAGCTTAAATCCAGCGGTACCCTACAATGAGCAGTTCTTC
CASSLNPAVPYNEQFF
>TRBV7-2|.|TRBJ1-5|.
TGTGCCAGCAGTACAGCCCCTTATAGCAATCAGCCCCAGCATTTT
CASSTAPYSNQPQHF
>TRBV5-8|.|TRBJ2-3|few
TGTGCCAGCAGACTAGGGGGCGGGGATGAGTATTTT
CASRLGGGDEYF
>TRBV11-1|.|TRBJ2-3|.
TGTGCCAGCAGCTTGGACAGTAGCACAGATACGCAGTATTTT
CASSLDSSTDTQYF
>TRBV5-1|TRBD1|TRBJ2-7|once
TGCGCCAGCAGCCACCGTAGGACAGGGACGAACGAGCAGTACTTC
CASSHRRTGTNEQYF